These 11 T cell receptor beta chains were all obtained from the same sample, sequenced in a study of T cell responses to AZD1222 COVID-19 vaccine. Generated by immunoSEQ multiplex PCR, the TCRdb table keeps only in-frame clones and is missing some. The sample consists of more than 110,000 clones, 75% to 90% of them appearing once. The sequenced sample was peripheral blood, obtained on day 0 of AZD1222 vaccination. The receptors come from an adult in good health.

The chain combines TRBV10-1 with TRBJ2-2; 10 bases are shared with TRBD2. The CDR3 sequence is 15 residues long. J gave up 4 bases and V 8 bases, and 7 bases lay outside the gene matches. CDR1 is WNHNN, CDR2 SYGVQD, per germline (reference sequence). CDR3: CASGTGLASTGELFF. The DNA of the CDR3 is TGCGCCAGCGGAACGGGACTAGCGAGCACCGGGGAGCTGTTTTTT.

The rearrangement uses TRBV21-1 and TRBJ2-7; the D call in the table, TRBD1, was not verified against the DNA. TRBV21-1 is a known pseudogene. The CDR3 extends over 16 amino acids. The DNA for the CDR3 is TGTGCCAGCAGCAAAGCAAGGACAGACGGCTCCTACGAGCAGTACTTC. It is translated as CASSKARTDGSYEQYF.

This sequence joins TRBV14 and TRBJ1-5, with TRBD1 as a possible D gene (5 bases). The V gene lost 0 bases and the J gene lost 0 bases, with 18 bases spanning the gap. Germline-derived CDR1 and CDR2 are SGHDN and FVKESK. CDR3 length equals 19 residues. CDR3 coding DNA: TGTGCCAGCAGCCAAGAAGCCATGGGACCGACCGTTAGCAATCAGCCCCAGCATTTT. Residues: CASSQEAMGPTVSNQPQHF.

V and J are TRBV15 and TRBJ1-2; 7 bases match TRBD1. Germline CDR1 is LNHNV and CDR2 is YYDKDF (reference sequence). V was pared by 6 bases and J by 6 bases, with 10 bases of the junction left unmatched. This CDR3 contains 14 residues. The CDR3: CATRGEGGGDGYTF. CDR3 bases: TGTGCCACCAGAGGGGAAGGGGGCGGCGATGGCTACACCTTC.

This chain connects TRBV15 to TRBJ1-3; no clear D. The germline CDR1 and CDR2 sequences are LNHNV and YYDKDF (reference sequence). The CDR3 spans 12 residues. The V end was cut by 6 bases, the J end by 8 bases, with 11 bases between. CDR3 protein: CATSPTRDTIYF. Written as DNA, the CDR3 is TGTGCCACCAGTCCTACTAGAGACACCATATATTTT.

The chain uses TRBV28 and TRBJ1-1; D perhaps matches TRBD1 (5 bases). The germline V gene encodes CDR1 MDHEN and CDR2 SYDVKM. With 3 bases removed from V and 3 bases from J, the gap between germline ends came to 11 bases. The CDR3 sequence is 14 residues long. CDR3 coding DNA: TGTGCCAGCAGTTTCCCAGGAGGGGACACTGAAGCTTTCTTT. Translated, it gives CASSFPGGDTEAFF.

The chain combines TRBV15 with TRBJ2-1, with TRBD2 matching over 13 bases. J gave up 6 bases and V 1 base, and 3 bases lay outside the gene matches. This CDR3 is 16 amino acids long. Germline CDR1 LNHNV, CDR2 YYDKDF (reference sequence). CDR3 in amino acids: CATSRVGLAGINEQFF. As DNA, the CDR3 is TGTGCCACCAGCAGAGTGGGACTAGCGGGAATCAATGAGCAGTTCTTC. Supplemented by reference TRBV15 and TRBJ2-1, the full variable domain reads DAMVIQNPRYQVTQFGKPVTLSCSQTLNHNVMYWYQQKSSQAPKLLFHYYDKDFNNEADTPDNFQSRRPNTSFCFLDIRSPGLGDTAMYLCATSRVGLAGINEQFFGPGTRLTVL.

The gene calls are TRBV24-1 and TRBJ1-5; tentatively, D is TRBD1 (5 bases). V dropped 3 bases and J dropped 6 bases, with 17 bases sitting between them. The CDR3 is 16 amino acids. Germline V gives CDR1 KGHDR, CDR2 SFDVKD. CDR3 region: CATSDMEGRRSQPQHF. The CDR3 DNA sequence: TGTGCCACCAGTGATATGGAGGGGCGGAGAAGTCAGCCCCAGCATTTT.

With respect to this clone: The same CDR3 also results from other DNA sequences found in this sample. The rearrangement links TRBV2 to TRBJ1-3; tentatively, D is TRBD1 (6 bases). Germline V gene data show CDR1 as SNHLY and CDR2 as FYNNEI. The V and J ends lost 2 bases and 4 bases respectively, with 9 bases between them. The CDR3 runs to 14 residues. The CDR3, as DNA: TGTGCCAGCAGTGAACAGGGGTCCGGAAACACCATATATTTT. It translates to CASSEQGSGNTIYF.

The chain recombines TRBV28 with TRBJ2-2, with 7 bases lining up with TRBD2. Germline V gene data show CDR1 as MDHEN and CDR2 as SYDVKM. The CDR3 covers 15 residues. V lost 8 bases to trimming and J lost 1 base; unmatched junction nucleotides: 7. DNA for the CDR3: TGTGCCAGCTATCAAGCGGGGCGGAACACCGGGGAGCTGTTTTTT. Translation gives CASYQAGRNTGELFF. Together with reference TRBV28 and TRBJ2-2, the CDR3 gives the full variable domain: DVKVTQSSRYLVKRTGEKVFLECVQDMDHENMFWYRQDPGLGLRLIYFSYDVKMKEKGDIPEGYSVSREKKERFSLILESASTNQTSMYLCASYQAGRNTGELFFGEGSRLTVL.

The chain links TRBV3-1 (or the pseudogene TRBV3-2) to TRBJ2-1; the match to TRBD2 covers 9 bases. Germline values: CDR1 LGHDT, CDR2 YNNKEL (reference sequence). This CDR3 is built from 16 residues. Trimming removed 1 base from V and 3 bases from J; junction bases left unmatched: 4. CDR3 sequence reads: CASSQVGTSHYNEQFF. The CDR3 DNA reads as TGTGCCAGCAGCCAAGTTGGGACTAGCCACTACAATGAGCAGTTCTTC.